A selection of T cell receptor beta chains follows, all from one sample in a study of T cell responses to AZD1222 COVID-19 vaccine. Sequencing was performed with immunoSEQ multiplex PCR; in TCRdb, only in-frame clones are kept and a portion is missing. The sample records 150,000 to 200,000 clones, roughly 92% being singletons. This sample comprised peripheral blood, obtained on day 0 of AZD1222 vaccination. Receptors originate from an adult in good health. The CDR3 runs from the conserved cysteine through the conserved F or W. A D gene is named only where the DNA matches it firmly. Clone sizes are given selectively: once, few, many, or a class where the clone is expanded.

v_call	d_call	j_call	clone_size	cdr3_aa	cdr3_nt
TRBV10-3	TRBD1	TRBJ1-2	.	CAISSGQGYGYTF	TGTGCCATCAGTTCGGGACAGGGCTATGGCTACACCTTC
TRBV6-5	TRBD2	TRBJ2-3	.	CASSYTSGGGPDTQYF	TGTGCCAGCAGTTACACTAGCGGGGGAGGGCCAGATACGCAGTATTTT
TRBV24-1	.	TRBJ1-3	.	CATSDRGNTIYF	TGTGCCACCAGTGATCGTGGAAACACCATATATTTT
TRBV24-1	.	TRBJ1-2	.	CATSDFGEKVYGYTF	TGTGCCACCAGTGATTTCGGGGAGAAGGTCTATGGCTACACCTTC
TRBV24-1	.	TRBJ2-1	once	CATAEAGPYNEQFF	TGTGCCACCGCCGAGGCGGGACCCTACAATGAGCAGTTCTTC
TRBV7-8	TRBD1	TRBJ1-6	few	CASSLAQDRGSPLHF	TGTGCCAGCAGCTTAGCGCAGGACAGGGGTTCACCCCTCCACTTT
TRBV4-2	TRBD1	TRBJ1-1	.	CASSHPVGQAATEAFF	TGTGCCAGCAGCCACCCCGTTGGACAGGCAGCCACTGAAGCTTTCTTT
TRBV4-1	.	TRBJ2-7	.	CASSQGTGEQYF	TGCGCCAGCAGCCAAGGGACTGGCGAGCAGTACTTC
TRBV11-2	.	TRBJ2-1	.	CASSLDRGREQFF	TGTGCCAGCAGCTTAGATAGGGGGAGGGAGCAGTTCTTC
TRBV4-1	.	TRBJ2-7	.	CASSQGQGVGSYEQYF	TGCGCCAGCAGCCAAGGTCAGGGAGTGGGAAGCTACGAGCAGTACTTC
TRBV19	.	TRBJ1-2	.	CASEGGDYGYTF	TGTGCCAGTGAGGGGGGCGACTATGGCTACACCTTC
TRBV7-2	.	TRBJ1-2	.	CASSQGEVVYGYTF	TGTGCCAGCAGCCAAGGGGAGGTTGTCTATGGCTACACCTTC
TRBV12-5	.	TRBJ1-5	.	CASGLEGNQPQHF	TGTGCTAGTGGTTTGGAAGGGAATCAGCCCCAGCATTTT
TRBV7-9	.	TRBJ2-1	.	CASSLVAPWEQFF	TGTGCCAGCAGCTTAGTCGCCCCTTGGGAGCAGTTCTTC
TRBV5-4	TRBD1	TRBJ1-5	few	CASSVQGDNQPQHF	TGTGCCAGCAGCGTGCAGGGGGACAATCAGCCCCAGCATTTT
TRBV27	.	TRBJ1-2	.	CASSPGAGIYGYTF	TGTGCCAGCAGTCCAGGGGCAGGAATCTATGGCTACACCTTC
TRBV20-1	.	TRBJ1-4	once	CSASDQGRTNEKLFF	TGCAGTGCTAGTGATCAGGGAAGGACTAATGAAAAACTGTTTTTT
TRBV6-5	TRBD1	TRBJ1-5	few	CASSFTGGAPLGPQHF	TGTGCCAGCAGTTTTACAGGGGGCGCCCCGCTCGGGCCCCAGCATTTT
TRBV29-1	TRBD1	TRBJ2-1	.	CSVRTGGINEQFF	TGCAGCGTAAGGACAGGGGGCATCAATGAGCAGTTCTTC
TRBV2	.	TRBJ1-4	.	CASRWGEGNEKLFF	TGTGCCAGCAGGTGGGGGGAGGGTAATGAAAAACTGTTTTTT
TRBV27	.	TRBJ2-7	.	CATSWGGLDEQYF	TGTGCCACTTCCTGGGGGGGGCTCGACGAGCAGTACTTC
TRBV4-3	.	TRBJ1-3	.	CASSQDQRRTDAGNTIYF	TGCGCCAGCAGCCAAGATCAGAGGAGGACCGACGCTGGAAACACCATATATTTT
TRBV19	.	TRBJ1-1	.	CASSIGDPIDTEAFF	TGTGCCAGTAGTATAGGTGACCCGATCGACACTGAAGCTTTCTTT
TRBV27	.	TRBJ1-5	.	CASSTLQGQPQHF	TGTGCCAGCAGCACCCTACAGGGTCAGCCCCAGCATTTT
TRBV4-1	.	TRBJ1-6	.	CASSPGGHSPLHF	TGCGCCAGCAGCCCCGGAGGGCATTCACCCCTCCACTTT
TRBV2	.	TRBJ2-7	.	CASSGDQIDLPYEQYF	TGTGCCAGCAGTGGGGATCAGATAGATTTGCCCTACGAGCAGTACTTC
TRBV2	.	TRBJ2-3	.	CAISGVTDTQYF	TGTGCCATCTCTGGGGTGACAGATACGCAGTATTTT
TRBV7-9	.	TRBJ2-1	.	CASSLGGTGGPKFF	TGTGCCAGCAGCTTGGGGGGGACAGGAGGTCCGAAGTTCTTC
TRBV10-3	.	TRBJ2-7	.	CAISLGAVSDEQYF	TGTGCCATCAGTTTAGGAGCCGTCAGTGACGAGCAGTACTTC
TRBV5-1	.	TRBJ1-2	.	CASSREQRVEDVDYGYTF	TGCGCCAGCAGCCGTGAGCAGAGGGTGGAGGACGTAGACTATGGCTACACCTTC
TRBV7-7	TRBD1	TRBJ1-6	.	CASSLDNGTGGGSPLHF	TGTGCTAGCAGCTTAGATAACGGGACAGGGGGCGGTTCACCCCTCCACTTT
TRBV4-1	.	TRBJ2-4	.	CASSPTGRGGKNIQYF	TGCGCCAGCAGCCCTACAGGCCGCGGCGGCAAAAACATTCAGTACTTC
TRBV4-2	TRBD2	TRBJ2-2	.	CASSQVPGLAGENTGELFF	TGTGCCAGCAGCCAAGTGCCCGGACTAGCGGGAGAAAACACCGGGGAGCTGTTTTTT
TRBV5-1	.	TRBJ1-6	once	CASSPAGTVNNSPLHF	TGCGCCAGCAGCCCCGCAGGGACGGTAAATAATTCACCCCTCCACTTT
TRBV7-2	.	TRBJ1-5	.	CASSPAGQPQHF	TGTGCCAGTTCCCCAGCGGGTCAGCCCCAGCATTTT
TRBV7-2	.	TRBJ2-1	.	CASSFGGVSYNEQFF	TGTGCCAGCAGCTTCGGTGGGGTCTCCTACAATGAGCAGTTCTTC
TRBV19	.	TRBJ1-1	.	CASSIRGGYTEAFF	TGTGCCAGTAGTATAAGAGGGGGATACACTGAAGCTTTCTTT
TRBV10-3	TRBD2	TRBJ2-1	.	CAISDGAGTNNEQFF	TGTGCCATCAGTGACGGAGCGGGGACGAACAATGAGCAGTTCTTC
TRBV4-1	.	TRBJ2-7	.	CASSQVQGDYSYEQYF	TGCGCCAGCAGCCAAGTGCAGGGGGACTACTCCTACGAGCAGTACTTC
TRBV5-5	TRBD2	TRBJ2-1	.	CASTRGLAGVGEQFF	TGTGCCAGCACCAGGGGACTAGCGGGAGTTGGTGAGCAGTTCTTC
TRBV5-6	.	TRBJ1-4	.	CASSLSGTTNEKLFF	TGTGCCAGCAGCTTGTCAGGGACAACTAATGAAAAACTGTTTTTT
TRBV12-3/TRBV12-4	.	TRBJ1-1	.	CASSPGRNEAFF	TGTGCCAGCAGCCCAGGGAGGAATGAAGCTTTCTTT
TRBV6-5	.	TRBJ2-3	.	CASSSPTDTQYF	TGTGCCAGCAGTTCCCCCACAGATACGCAGTATTTT
TRBV7-3	.	TRBJ1-5	.	CASSDGGGPQHF	TGTGCCAGCAGCGACGGAGGAGGGCCCCAGCATTTT
TRBV2	.	TRBJ2-6	.	CASRDSGANVLTF	TGTGCCAGCAGGGACTCTGGGGCCAACGTCCTGACTTTC
TRBV28	TRBD1	TRBJ1-2	.	CASSLRPGQGARGYTF	TGTGCCAGCAGTTTGCGGCCGGGACAGGGGGCCCGTGGCTACACCTTC
TRBV19	.	TRBJ1-2	.	CASSRQISNYGYTF	TGTGCCAGTAGCCGGCAGATCTCTAACTATGGCTACACCTTC
TRBV4-1	.	TRBJ2-2	.	CASSQLVGSGELFF	TGCGCCAGCAGCCAACTCGTAGGTTCGGGGGAGCTGTTTTTT
TRBV6-5	.	TRBJ2-3	.	CASSVATDTQYF	TGTGCCAGCAGCGTCGCCACAGATACGCAGTATTTT
TRBV4-1	TRBD1	TRBJ1-5	.	CASSLTEMDRGIYQPQHF	TGCGCCAGCAGCCTTACCGAGATGGACAGGGGTATATACCAGCCCCAGCATTTT
TRBV28	.	TRBJ2-2	.	CASSPTGPGTGELFF	TGTGCCAGCAGTCCCACAGGGCCGGGCACCGGGGAGCTGTTTTTT
TRBV10-2	.	TRBJ1-3	once	CASNSGRISGNTIYF	TGCGCCAGCAACTCGGGACGGATCTCTGGAAACACCATATATTTT
TRBV19	.	TRBJ2-2	few	CASKRDGSTGELFF	TGTGCCAGTAAAAGGGACGGCAGCACCGGGGAGCTGTTTTTT
TRBV2	.	TRBJ2-2	.	CASNVAGFPNTGELFF	TGTGCCAGCAATGTTGCAGGGTTCCCGAACACCGGGGAGCTGTTTTTT
TRBV5-6	.	TRBJ1-1	.	CASSLIGGQDTEAFF	TGTGCCAGCAGCTTGATCGGGGGGCAGGACACTGAAGCTTTCTTT
TRBV18	TRBD1	TRBJ2-7	.	CASSDRDSYEQYF	TGTGCCAGCTCAGACAGGGATTCGTACGAGCAGTACTTC
TRBV27	.	TRBJ1-6	.	CASSLNGFSGSPLHF	TGTGCCAGCAGTTTAAATGGGTTTTCGGGTTCACCCCTCCACTTT